This section outlines one T cell receptor (beta chain) sequence together with its context. Its antigen is undetermined. The CDR3 runs to 11 residues. Germline-derived CDR1 and CDR2 are DFQATT and SNEGSKA (reference sequence). V was cut by 2 bases and J by 6 bases, with 8 bases left in between. The sample is drawn from a study of blood T cells in healthy people across ages. Investigators took about 9.4 milliliters of peripheral blood from every donor. Regarding the study as a whole: From one million sequenced T cells, diversity estimates were lower bounds.

A J-beta primer mix and a sample-barcoded 5' primer were used in a second PCR of roughly 7 to 12 cycles. Each cDNA molecule carried a tag from a template-switch adaptor that contained 12 random nucleotides. There were at least 2.5 million CDR3-containing paired-end reads obtained from each sample. MiXCR was run by TCRdb on the 5' RACE reads, yielding one entry per CDR3 protein. The repertoire holds about 680,000 distinct CDR3 sequences, with 45% to 50% as singletons. The rearrangement joins TRBV20-1 to TRBJ2-7, with no clear D. The receptor comes from a woman between 55 and 75 years old in good health. The material sequenced was blood. DNA for the CDR3: TGCAGTGCTAGACGCGAGAGCGAGCAGTACTTC. Its translation: CSARRESEQYF.